The present entry profiles one T cell receptor beta chain with its context. No antigen is known for it. These data belong to a study of shared clonotypes between healthy human individuals. This CDR3 is built from 15 residues. Trimming took off 4 bases at V and 6 bases at J, with 16 bases between the two ends. Germline V gene lookup returns CDR1 MGHRA and CDR2 YSYEKL. Donation came from healthy HIV-negative adults that had no recent acute infections or vaccinations. The data were produced by immunoSEQ multiplex PCR, yet TCRdb's version contains in-frame clones alone and is incomplete. The data show roughly 490,000 clones, with roughly 85% seen just once and 10% to 15% held by the top ten. General study results and limits: The genetic and exposure-history diversity represented was limited by few donors.

This clonotype originated in a woman aged 35 to 49 in good health. Some clones in this sample may be carry-over from other donors' samples. V is TRBV4-1 and J is TRBJ1-3; a weak D match, TRBD1 (6 bases). Sequencing was carried out using PBMCs. In DNA, the CDR3 is TGCGCCAGCAGCCCCTCGGGGGGCCGAGCAAACACCATATATTTT. Amino acid sequence: CASSPSGGRANTIYF.